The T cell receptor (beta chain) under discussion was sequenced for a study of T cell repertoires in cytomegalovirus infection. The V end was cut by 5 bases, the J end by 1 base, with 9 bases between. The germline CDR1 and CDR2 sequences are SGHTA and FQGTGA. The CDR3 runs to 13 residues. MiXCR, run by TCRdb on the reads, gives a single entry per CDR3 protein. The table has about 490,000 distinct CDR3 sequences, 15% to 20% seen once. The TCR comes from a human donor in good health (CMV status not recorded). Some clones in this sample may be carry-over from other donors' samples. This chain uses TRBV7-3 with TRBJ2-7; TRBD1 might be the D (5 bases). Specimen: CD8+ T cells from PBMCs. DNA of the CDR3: TGTGCCAGCAGCACCAGGGTTTCCTACGAGCAGTACTTC. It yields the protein CASSTRVSYEQYF.